What follows are 6 T cell receptor beta chains derived from one specimen sequenced in a study of T cell repertoires in cytomegalovirus infection. TCRdb passed the reads through MiXCR, listing each CDR3 protein once. The sample includes approximately 340,000 distinct CDR3 sequences, 29% seen only once; the top ten take 20%. For these TCRs, the target antigens are not known. Sequencing used cultured PBMCs, obtained from culture after CMV antigen stimulation. All receptors come from a human donor in good health (CMV status not recorded). Some clones in this sample may be carry-over from other donors' samples.

The chain links TRBV18 to TRBJ2-2; D ambiguous. Trimming stripped 1 base from V and 8 bases from J, with 11 bases between. CDR1 KGHSH and CDR2 LQKENI come from the germline V gene. The CDR3 has 14 residues. The CDR3: CASSPLQETGELFF. In nucleotides, the CDR3 is TGTGCCAGCTCACCACTCCAGGAGACGGGGGAGCTGTTTTTT.

The chain couples TRBV20-1 to TRBJ1-2; a possible D gene is TRBD1 (6 bases). This CDR3 contains 14 residues. Germline assignment: CDR1 DFQATT and CDR2 SNEGSKA (reference sequence). Trimming pared 0 bases from V and 4 bases from J, leaving 12 bases between. The CDR3 DNA reads TGCAGTGCTAGAGATAACAGGGTCGGCTATGGCTACACCTTC. This sequence encodes CSARDNRVGYGYTF.

V gene TRBV2 combines with J gene TRBJ2-2, with D maybe TRBD1 (5 bases). CDR1 and CDR2 from the germline V gene are SNHLY and FYNNEI. Trimming stripped 6 bases from V and 0 bases from J, with 17 bases between. The CDR3 has 17 amino acids. The CDR3, as DNA: TGTGCCAGCAGCGATTCCCTGATGACAGCGAACACCGGGGAGCTGTTTTTT. Its protein product is CASSDSLMTANTGELFF.

This clonotype occurred a few times. The J gene is TRBJ2-5, the V gene TRBV25-1; D assignment may be TRBD1 or TRBD2 (5 bases each). Germline values: CDR1 MGHDK, CDR2 SYGVNS. This CDR3 has 14 residues. Trimming cost V 4 bases and J 1 base, with 10 bases left between them. The CDR3 DNA is TGTGCCAGCAGTGGATCGGGGACCCAAGAGACCCAGTACTTC. Its protein product is CASSGSGTQETQYF. The full variable domain, completed using reference TRBV25-1 and TRBJ2-5, is EADIYQTPRYLVIGTGKKITLECSQTMGHDKMYWYQQDPGMELHLIHYSYGVNSTEKGDLSSESTVSRIRTEHFPLTLESARPSHTSQYLCASSGSGTQETQYFGPGTRLLVL.

The chain couples TRBV5-1 to TRBJ1-1, with a possible D match to TRBD1 (6 bases). Germline values: CDR1 SGHRS, CDR2 YFSETQ. V dropped 4 bases and J dropped 0 bases, with 13 bases sitting between them. CDR3 length: 15 amino acids. CDR3 loop: CASSPRDNLNTEAFF. For the CDR3, the DNA is TGCGCCAGCAGCCCCCGGGACAACCTGAACACTGAAGCTTTCTTT.

The gene calls are TRBV7-6 and TRBJ1-1, with 7 bases identical to TRBD1. This CDR3 has 15 residues. Germline values: CDR1 SGHVS, CDR2 FNYEAQ. V trimming: 2 bases; J trimming: 0 bases; junction bases outside the gene matches: 3. The CDR3 here is CASSLNTGVNTEAFF. As DNA, the CDR3 is TGTGCCAGCAGCTTAAACACAGGGGTGAACACTGAAGCTTTCTTT.